This T cell receptor beta chain appears in the sequencing data of a study of T cell responses to AZD1222 COVID-19 vaccine. TCRdb's copy holds only in-frame clones and misses some; the assay was immunoSEQ multiplex PCR. The sample has 98,000 or so clones; about four fifths are singletons. This receptor was obtained from an adult who received the AZD1222 COVID-19 vaccine. The sequencing here drew on peripheral blood, taken 28 days after the second AZD1222 dose.

CDR3 sequence: CASSLEAVPNEKLFF. The CDR3, as DNA: TGCGCCAGCAGCTTGGAGGCGGTTCCTAATGAAAAACTGTTTTTT. V is TRBV5-1 and J is TRBJ1-4; the D is unclear. The CDR3 has 15 amino acids. Germline CDR1 SGHRS, CDR2 YFSETQ. Trimming shortened V by 0 bases and J by 3 bases, and 9 bases separated the two germline ends.